The present entry profiles one T cell receptor beta chain with its context. The antigen is undetermined. As every portion of the isolated RNA was reverse transcribed, the sequencing read expressed TCRB transcripts. The repertoire was sequenced with immunoSEQ multiplex PCR; TCRdb's copy has only in-frame clones and lacks some. The data contain about 370,000 clones, less than 15% of them singletons. The data stem from a study of beta chain features in type 1 diabetes. Study conclusions and caveats: There was a moderate but significant shortening of TCRB CDR3s in all four CD4+ subsets of Type 1 diabetes patients. Type 1 diabetes patients showed fewer insertions and more deletions at VDJ junctions.

CDR3 length: 15 residues. The germline V gene has CDR1 MDHEN and CDR2 SYDVKM. After removal of 3 bases from V and 3 bases from J, the junction contained 8 bases not matched to a gene. The chain joins TRBV28 to TRBJ2-7; TRBD2 aligns across 7 bases. The sequence was collected from a woman aged 18-30 years in good health. Sequencing was done on a sample of naive CD4+ T cells from blood. The CDR3 region is CASSFVRGSFYEQYF. The CDR3 DNA reads as TGTGCCAGCAGTTTTGTTCGCGGGAGTTTCTACGAGCAGTACTTC.